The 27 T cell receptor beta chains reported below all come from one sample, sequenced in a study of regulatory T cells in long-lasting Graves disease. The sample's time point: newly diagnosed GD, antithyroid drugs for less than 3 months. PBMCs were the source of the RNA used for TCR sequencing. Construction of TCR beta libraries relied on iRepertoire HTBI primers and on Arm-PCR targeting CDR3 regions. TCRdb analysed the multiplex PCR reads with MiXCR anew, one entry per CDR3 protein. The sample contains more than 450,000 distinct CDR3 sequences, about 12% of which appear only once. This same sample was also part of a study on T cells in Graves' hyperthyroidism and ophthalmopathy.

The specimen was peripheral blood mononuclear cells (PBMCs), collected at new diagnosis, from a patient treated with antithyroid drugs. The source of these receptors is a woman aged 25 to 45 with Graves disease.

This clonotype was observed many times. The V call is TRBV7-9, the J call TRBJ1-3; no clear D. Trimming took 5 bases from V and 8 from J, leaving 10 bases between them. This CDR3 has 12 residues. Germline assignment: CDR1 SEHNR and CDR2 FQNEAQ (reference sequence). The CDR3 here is CASSPGPYTIYF. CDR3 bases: TGTGCCAGCAGCCCCGGACCGTACACCATATATTTT.

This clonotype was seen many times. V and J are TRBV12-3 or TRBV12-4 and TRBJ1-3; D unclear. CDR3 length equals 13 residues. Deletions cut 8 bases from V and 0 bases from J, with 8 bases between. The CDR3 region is CASRPLSGNTIYF. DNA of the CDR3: TGTGCCAGCCGGCCCCTCTCTGGAAACACCATATATTTT.

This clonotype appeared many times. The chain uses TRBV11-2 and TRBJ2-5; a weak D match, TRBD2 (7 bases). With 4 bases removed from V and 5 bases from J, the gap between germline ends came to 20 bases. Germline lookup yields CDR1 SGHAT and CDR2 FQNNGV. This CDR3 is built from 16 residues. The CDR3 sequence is CASSSVRGPQVETQYF. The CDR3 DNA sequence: TGTGCCAGCAGCTCTGTGCGGGGGCCGCAGGTGGAGACCCAGTACTTC.

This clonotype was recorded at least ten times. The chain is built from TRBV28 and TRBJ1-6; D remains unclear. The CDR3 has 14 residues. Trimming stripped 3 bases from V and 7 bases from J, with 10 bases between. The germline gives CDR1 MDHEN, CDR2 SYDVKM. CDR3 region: CASSFGLNNSPLHF. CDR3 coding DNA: TGTGCCAGCAGTTTCGGATTAAACAATTCACCCCTCCACTTT.

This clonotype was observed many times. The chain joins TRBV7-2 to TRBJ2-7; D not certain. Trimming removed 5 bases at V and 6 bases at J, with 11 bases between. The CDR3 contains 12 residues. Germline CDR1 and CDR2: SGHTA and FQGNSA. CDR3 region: CASSLPGREQYF. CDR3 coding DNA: TGTGCCAGCAGCCTCCCAGGCCGCGAGCAGTACTTC.

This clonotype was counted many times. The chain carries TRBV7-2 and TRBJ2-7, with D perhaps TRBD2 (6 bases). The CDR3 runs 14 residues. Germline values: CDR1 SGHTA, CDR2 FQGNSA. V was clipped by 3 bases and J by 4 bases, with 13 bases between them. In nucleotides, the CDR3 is TGTGCCAGCAGCTTTCTCGGGGGTATGTACGAGCAGTACTTC. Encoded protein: CASSFLGGMYEQYF.

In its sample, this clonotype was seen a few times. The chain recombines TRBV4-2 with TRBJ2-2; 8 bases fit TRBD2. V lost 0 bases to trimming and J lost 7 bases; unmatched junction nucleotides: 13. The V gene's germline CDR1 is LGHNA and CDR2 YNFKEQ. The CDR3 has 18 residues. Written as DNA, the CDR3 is TGTGCCAGCAGCCAAGAGCCTCAGCGGGAGATCGGCGGCGGGGAGCTGTTTTTT. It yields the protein CASSQEPQREIGGGELFF.

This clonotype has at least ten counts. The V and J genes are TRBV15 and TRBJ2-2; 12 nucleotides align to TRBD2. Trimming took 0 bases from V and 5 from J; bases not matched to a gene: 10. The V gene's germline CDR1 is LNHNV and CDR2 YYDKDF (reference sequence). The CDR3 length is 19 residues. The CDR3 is CATSRDRLAGVQGTGELFF. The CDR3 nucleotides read TGTGCCACCAGCAGAGATCGACTAGCGGGGGTCCAGGGAACCGGGGAGCTGTTTTTT. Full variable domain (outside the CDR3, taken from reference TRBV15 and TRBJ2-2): DAMVIQNPRYQVTQFGKPVTLSCSQTLNHNVMYWYQQKSSQAPKLLFHYYDKDFNNEADTPDNFQSRRPNTSFCFLDIRSPGLGDTAMYLCATSRDRLAGVQGTGELFFGEGSRLTVL.

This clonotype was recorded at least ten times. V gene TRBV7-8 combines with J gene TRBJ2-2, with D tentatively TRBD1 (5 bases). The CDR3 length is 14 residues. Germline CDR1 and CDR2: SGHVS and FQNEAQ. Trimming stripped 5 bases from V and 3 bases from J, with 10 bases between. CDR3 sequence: CASSPRQYTGELFF. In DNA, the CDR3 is TGTGCCAGCAGCCCGAGACAGTACACCGGGGAGCTGTTTTTT.

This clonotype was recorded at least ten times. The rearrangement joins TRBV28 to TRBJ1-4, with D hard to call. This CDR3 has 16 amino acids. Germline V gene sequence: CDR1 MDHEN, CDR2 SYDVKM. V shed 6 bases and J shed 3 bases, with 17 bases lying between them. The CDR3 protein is CASSPLRGPPNEKLFF. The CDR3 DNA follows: TGTGCCAGCAGCCCCCTCCGAGGGCCGCCTAATGAAAAACTGTTTTTT.

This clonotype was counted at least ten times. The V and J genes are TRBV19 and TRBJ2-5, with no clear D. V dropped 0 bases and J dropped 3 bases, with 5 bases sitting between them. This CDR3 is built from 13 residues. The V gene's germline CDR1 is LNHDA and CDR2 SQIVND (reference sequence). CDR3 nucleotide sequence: TGTGCCAGTAGTATAGATACAGAAGAGACCCAGTACTTC. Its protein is CASSIDTEETQYF.

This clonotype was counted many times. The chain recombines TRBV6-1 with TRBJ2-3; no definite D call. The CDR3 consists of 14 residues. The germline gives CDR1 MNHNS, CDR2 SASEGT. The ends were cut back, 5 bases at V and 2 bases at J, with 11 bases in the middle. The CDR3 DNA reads TGTGCCAGCAGTCCCGCCCTTTACACAGATACGCAGTATTTT. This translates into CASSPALYTDTQYF.

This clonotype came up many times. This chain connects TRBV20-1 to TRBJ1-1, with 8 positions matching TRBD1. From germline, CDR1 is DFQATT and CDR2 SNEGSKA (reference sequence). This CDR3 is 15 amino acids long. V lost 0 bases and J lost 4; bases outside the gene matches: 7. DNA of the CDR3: TGCAGTGCTAGAGATCCGGCCAGGGGGCCCACTGAAGCTTTCTTT. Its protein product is CSARDPARGPTEAFF.

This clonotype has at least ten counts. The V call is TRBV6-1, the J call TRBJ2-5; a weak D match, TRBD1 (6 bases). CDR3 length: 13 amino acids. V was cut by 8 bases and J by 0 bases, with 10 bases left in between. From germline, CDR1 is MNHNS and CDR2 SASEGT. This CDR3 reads CASEGEDQETQYF. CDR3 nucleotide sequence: TGTGCCAGCGAGGGGGAAGACCAAGAGACCCAGTACTTC.

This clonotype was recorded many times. CDR3 protein: CASSPGRAKNIQYF. CDR3 nucleotide sequence: TGTGCCAGCAGCCCGGGGAGGGCCAAAAACATTCAGTACTTC. The chain joins TRBV7-2 to TRBJ2-4, with TRBD2 as a possible D gene (6 bases). Germline CDR1 is SGHTA and CDR2 is FQGNSA. CDR3 length: 14 residues. Trimming pared 5 bases from V and 1 base from J, leaving 9 bases between.

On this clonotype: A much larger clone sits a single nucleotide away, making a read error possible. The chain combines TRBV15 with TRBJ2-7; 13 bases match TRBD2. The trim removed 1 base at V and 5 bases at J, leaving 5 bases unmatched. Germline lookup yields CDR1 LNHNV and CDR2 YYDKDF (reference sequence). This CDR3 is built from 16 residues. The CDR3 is CATSRATGLAGNEQYF. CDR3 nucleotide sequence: TGTGCCACCAGCAGAGCTACGGGACTAGCGGGAAACGAGCAGTACTTC.

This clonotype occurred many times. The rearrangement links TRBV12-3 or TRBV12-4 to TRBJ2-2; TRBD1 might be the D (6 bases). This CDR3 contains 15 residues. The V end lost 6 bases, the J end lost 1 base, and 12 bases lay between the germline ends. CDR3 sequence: CASRIRGLNTGELFF. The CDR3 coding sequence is TGTGCCAGCAGGATCAGGGGCTTGAACACCGGGGAGCTGTTTTTT.

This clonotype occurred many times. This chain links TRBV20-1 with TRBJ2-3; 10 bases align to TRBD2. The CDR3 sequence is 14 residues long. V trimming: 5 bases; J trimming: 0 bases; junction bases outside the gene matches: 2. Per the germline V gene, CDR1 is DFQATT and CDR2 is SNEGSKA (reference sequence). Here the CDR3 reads CSASSGGSTDTQYF. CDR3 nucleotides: TGCAGTGCTTCTAGCGGGGGAAGCACAGATACGCAGTATTTT.

The CDR3 spells CASSIRTTGTETEAFF. The CDR3 bases are TGTGCCAGTAGTATAAGAACTACTGGGACAGAGACTGAAGCTTTCTTT. V and J are TRBV19 and TRBJ1-1, with 7 bases lining up with TRBD1. J was trimmed by 5 bases and V by 2 bases; bases with no gene match: 11. This CDR3 has 16 residues. Per the germline V gene, CDR1 is LNHDA and CDR2 is SQIVND (reference sequence).

The DNA for the CDR3 is TGCGCCAGCAGCTTTGGGACAGGGGTCAAATCGCATGGCTACACCTTC. Amino acid sequence: CASSFGTGVKSHGYTF. The chain carries TRBV5-1 and TRBJ1-2, with 10 nucleotides matching TRBD1. The CDR3 is 16 residues long. The germline V gene encodes CDR1 SGHRS and CDR2 YFSETQ. V was clipped by 2 bases and J by 6 bases; unmatched bases: 10.

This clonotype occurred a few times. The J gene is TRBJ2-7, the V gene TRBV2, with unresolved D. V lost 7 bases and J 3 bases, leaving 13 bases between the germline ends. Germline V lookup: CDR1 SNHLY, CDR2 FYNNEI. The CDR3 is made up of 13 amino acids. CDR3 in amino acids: CASNERPFYEQYF. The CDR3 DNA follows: TGTGCCAGCAACGAGCGACCCTTCTACGAGCAGTACTTC.

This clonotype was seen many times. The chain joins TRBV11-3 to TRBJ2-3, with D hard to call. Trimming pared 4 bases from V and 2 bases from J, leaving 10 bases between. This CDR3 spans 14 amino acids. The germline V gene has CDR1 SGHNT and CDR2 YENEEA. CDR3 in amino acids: CASSSLAVTDTQYF. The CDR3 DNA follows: TGTGCCAGCAGCTCCCTGGCAGTCACAGATACGCAGTATTTT. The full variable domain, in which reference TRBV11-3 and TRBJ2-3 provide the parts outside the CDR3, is EAGVVQSPRYKIIEKKQPVAFWCNPISGHNTLYWYLQNLGQGPELLIRYENEEAVDDSQLPKDRFSAERLKGVDSTLKIQPAELGDSAVYLCASSSLAVTDTQYFGPGTRLTVL.

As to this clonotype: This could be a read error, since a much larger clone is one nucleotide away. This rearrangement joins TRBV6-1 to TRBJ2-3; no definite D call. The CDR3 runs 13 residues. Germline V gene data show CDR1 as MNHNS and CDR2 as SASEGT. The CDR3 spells CASTPRSEDTQCF. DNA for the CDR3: TGTGCCAGCACCCCGCGGAGTGAAGATACGCAGTGTTTT.

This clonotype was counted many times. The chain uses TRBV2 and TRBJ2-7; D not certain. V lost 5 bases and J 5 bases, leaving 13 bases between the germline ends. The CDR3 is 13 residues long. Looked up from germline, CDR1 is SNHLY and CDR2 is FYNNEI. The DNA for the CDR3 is TGTGCCAGCAGTTATTTAACCGGAAACGAGCAGTACTTC. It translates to CASSYLTGNEQYF.

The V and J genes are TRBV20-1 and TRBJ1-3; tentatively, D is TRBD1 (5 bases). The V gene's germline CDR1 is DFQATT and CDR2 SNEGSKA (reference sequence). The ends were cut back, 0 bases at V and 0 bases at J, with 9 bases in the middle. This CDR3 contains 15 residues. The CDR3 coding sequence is TGCAGTGCTAGAGATCGGACACGCTCTGGAAACACCATATATTTT. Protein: CSARDRTRSGNTIYF.

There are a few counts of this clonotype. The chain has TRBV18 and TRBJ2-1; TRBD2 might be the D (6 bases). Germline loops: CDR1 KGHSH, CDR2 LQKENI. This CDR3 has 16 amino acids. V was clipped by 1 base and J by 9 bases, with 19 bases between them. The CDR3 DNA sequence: TGTGCCAGCTCACCACTCCGAGGGAGCGGGCCTAGTGAGCAGTTCTTC. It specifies CASSPLRGSGPSEQFF.

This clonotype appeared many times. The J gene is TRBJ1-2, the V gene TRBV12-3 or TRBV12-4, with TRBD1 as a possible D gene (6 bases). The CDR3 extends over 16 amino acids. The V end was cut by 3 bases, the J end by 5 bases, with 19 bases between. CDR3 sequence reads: CASSFRSQGLWYGYTF. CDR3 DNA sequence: TGTGCCAGCAGTTTTCGATCACAGGGACTTTGGTATGGCTACACCTTC.